This T cell receptor (beta chain) is drawn from a study of shared clonotypes between healthy human individuals. Study at large: Per donor, CD8 memory used one plate, CD8 naive used two, CD4 memory used three and CD4 naive used three.

CD45RO-negative CD8 cells positively selected for CCR7 made up the naive population, which excluded terminally differentiated effector memory CD45RA+ cells. The germline gives CDR1 MNHNY, CDR2 SVGAGI (reference sequence). The CDR3 totals 15 residues. The V segment lost 5 bases and the J segment 10 bases; nucleotides outside the gene matches: 15. Profiled with immunoSEQ multiplex PCR; TCRdb holds only in-frame clones, not every one. The data contain about 1.9 million clones, about 93% of them seen just once; the ten biggest clones take up approximately 1.6%. The clonotype originates from a man aged 18 to 35 in good health. Some clones in this sample may be carry-over from other donors' samples. The sequencing sample was made of naive CD8+ T cells from PBMCs. The rearrangement links TRBV6-6 to TRBJ2-7; 9 nucleotides match TRBD2. The CDR3 DNA sequence: TGTGCCAGCAGTCGCCCCCGGACTAGCGATGCTAGACAGTACTTC. This translates into CASSRPRTSDARQYF.